This TCR beta chain emerged from a study of cytomegalovirus exposure and HLA in healthy donors. Study at large: Drawn from HLA-typed donors, around 85 million unique TCRs were held in an early data release.

CDR1 is SGHRS, CDR2 YFSETQ, per germline. This CDR3 is built from 13 residues. Trimming took 1 base from V and 10 from J, leaving 14 bases between them. This PCR relied on a set of 60 Vbeta primers and 13 Jbeta primers. TCRdb's copy holds only in-frame clones and misses some; the assay was immunoSEQ multiplex PCR. The sample holds about 69,000 clones; roughly 70% are singletons and the top ten take 13% to 15%. V gene TRBV5-1 combines with J gene TRBJ1-2; the D gene is possibly TRBD1 (5 bases). The source of this sequence is a male donor in good health and CMV-seropositive. Material: PBMCs. In DNA, the CDR3 is TGCGCCAGCAGCTTGAACGGGGGAACCGACTACACCTTC. It specifies CASSLNGGTDYTF.